This TCR beta chain is drawn from a study of OX40 agonist ivuxolimab in advanced cancers. Study context: Ivuxolimab, which is an agonistic anti-OX40 (CD134) antibody, was administered to the patients. Patients got intravenous ivuxolimab at 0.01 to 10 mg/kg every 2 weeks. Those enrolled were 82.7% male, with a mean age of 60 years and ages from about 20 to 80. Among those treated, three patients had partial responses, one with hepatocellular carcinoma and two with cutaneous melanoma.

In germline, CDR1 is SGHTA, CDR2 FQGNSA. The CDR3 contains 14 residues. Trimming removed 5 bases from V and 7 bases from J, with 18 bases in between. Some clones are missing from TCRdb's copy, which holds only in-frame ones; the method was immunoSEQ multiplex PCR. The sample has 90,000 to 100,000 clones, approximately 90% seen once. The sequence was collected from an adult with an advanced solid tumor such as melanoma, head and neck, liver or kidney cancer. The sequencing here drew on CD4+ or CD8+ T cells sorted from blood, taken in a trial of the OX40 agonist ivuxolimab. The rearrangement joins TRBV7-2 to TRBJ2-7; D possibly corresponds to TRBD1 (6 bases). CDR3 nucleotides: TGTGCCAGCAGCCGAATACAGGGCCCGAATGAGCAGTACTTC. Its translation is CASSRIQGPNEQYF.